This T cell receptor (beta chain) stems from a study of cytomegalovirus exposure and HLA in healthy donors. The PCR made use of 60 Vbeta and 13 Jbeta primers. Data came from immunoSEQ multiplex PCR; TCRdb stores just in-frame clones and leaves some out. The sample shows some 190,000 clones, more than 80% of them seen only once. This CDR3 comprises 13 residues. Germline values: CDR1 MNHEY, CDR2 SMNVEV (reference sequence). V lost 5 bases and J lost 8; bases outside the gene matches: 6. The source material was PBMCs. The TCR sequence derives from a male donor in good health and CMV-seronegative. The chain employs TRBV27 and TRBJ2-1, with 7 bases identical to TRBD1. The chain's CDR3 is CASSPGDSDEQFF. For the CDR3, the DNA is TGTGCCAGCAGTCCAGGGGACAGCGATGAGCAGTTCTTC.